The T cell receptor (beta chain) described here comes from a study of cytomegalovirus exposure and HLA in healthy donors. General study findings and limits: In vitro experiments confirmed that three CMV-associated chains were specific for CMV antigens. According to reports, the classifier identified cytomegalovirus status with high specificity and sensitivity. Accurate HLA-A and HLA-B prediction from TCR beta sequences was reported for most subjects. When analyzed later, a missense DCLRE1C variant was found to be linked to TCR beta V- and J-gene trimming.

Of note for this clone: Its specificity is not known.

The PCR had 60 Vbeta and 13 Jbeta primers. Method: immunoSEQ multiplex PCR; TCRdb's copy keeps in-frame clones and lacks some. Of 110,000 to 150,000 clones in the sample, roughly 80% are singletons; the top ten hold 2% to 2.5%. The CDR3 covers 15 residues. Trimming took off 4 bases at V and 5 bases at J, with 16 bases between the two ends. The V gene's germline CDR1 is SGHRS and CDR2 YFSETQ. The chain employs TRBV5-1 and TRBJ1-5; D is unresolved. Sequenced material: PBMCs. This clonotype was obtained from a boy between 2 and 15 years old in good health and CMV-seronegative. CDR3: CASSPGSEPYQPQHF. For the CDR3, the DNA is TGCGCCAGCAGCCCGGGGTCCGAGCCCTATCAGCCCCAGCATTTT.